This TCR beta chain was sequenced in a study of T cells in Graves' hyperthyroidism and ophthalmopathy. Graves' hyperthyroidism qualified as stable when ophthalmopathy did not progress within 18 months. The study, taken as a whole, reports: Most thyroid clonotypes with frequency above 0.001 were detected in blood.

This clonotype was counted ten times or more. Its cognate antigen is unknown. Germline-derived CDR1 and CDR2 are DFQATT and SNEGSKA (reference sequence). The CDR3 runs 15 residues. Trimming took 5 bases from V and 0 from J; bases not matched to a gene: 9. Amplified TCR beta CDR3 regions derived from RNA transcripts. Primed by the HTBI set, a first-round RT-PCR was run on the TCR CDR3. TCRdb independently ran MiXCR on the multiplex PCR reads; one entry per CDR3 protein. The data show roughly 700,000 distinct CDR3 sequences, with 15% to 20% seen just once and around 16% held by the top ten. The sequenced material came from blood. This chain links TRBV20-1 with TRBJ1-1; 7 nucleotides match TRBD1. The TCR originated in a man aged 50-59 years with Graves' hyperthyroidism. The CDR3 loop is CSAGKGDSMNTEAFF. CDR3 DNA sequence: TGCAGTGCTGGGAAGGGGGACAGCATGAACACTGAAGCTTTCTTT.